Below are 21 T cell receptor beta chains sequenced from a single sample in a study of T cells after yellow fever vaccination. TCRdb ran MiXCR on the 5' RACE reads and lists one entry per CDR3 protein. The sample has some 320,000 distinct CDR3 sequences, over 8.5% seen once. Sequences were derived from CD4+ T cells sorted from PBMCs, sampled 45 days after the yellow fever booster vaccination. The source is a man between 18 and 29 years old who received the YFV17D yellow fever vaccine.

In its sample, this clonotype was seen a few times. The chain uses TRBV20-1 and TRBJ1-2; TRBD1 might be the D (6 bases). CDR3 length equals 14 residues. The germline gives CDR1 DFQATT, CDR2 SNEGSKA (reference sequence). V lost 0 bases and J 8 bases, leaving 16 bases between the germline ends. In nucleotides, the CDR3 is TGCAGTGCTAGAGAAGTGTGGACAGCAAAAGGCTACACCTTC. Its protein is CSAREVWTAKGYTF.

This chain uses TRBV15 with TRBJ2-3; TRBD2 aligns across 14 bases. The CDR3 extends over 14 amino acids. The germline V gene has CDR1 LNHNV and CDR2 YYDKDF (reference sequence). Losses at the gene ends were 9 bases for V and 5 bases for J; bases not matched to a gene: 4. Written as DNA, the CDR3 is TGTGCCACGACTAGCGGGGGGGCGGGAGATACGCAGTATTTT. Protein product: CATTSGGAGDTQYF.

This clonotype has a handful of counts. The J gene is TRBJ2-5, the V gene TRBV9, with a tentative D call TRBD2 (5 bases). The CDR3 covers 15 residues. V was cut by 0 bases and J by 5 bases, with 14 bases left in between. Germline V CDR1 and CDR2: SGDLS, YYNGEE. CDR3 amino acids: CASSVGGLSVETQYF. CDR3 nucleotide sequence: TGTGCCAGCAGCGTAGGCGGACTTTCTGTGGAGACCCAGTACTTC.

CDR3 DNA sequence: TGCAGTGAGGGGCCTCGGACAGATACGCAGTATTTT. As protein: CSEGPRTDTQYF. The chain carries TRBV20-1 and TRBJ2-3, with D possibly being TRBD1 (5 bases). The CDR3 is 12 residues long. V was shortened by 7 bases and J by 3 bases, with 11 bases between the two germline ends. Germline V gives CDR1 DFQATT, CDR2 SNEGSKA (reference sequence).

The gene calls are TRBV12-3 or TRBV12-4 and TRBJ2-3, with TRBD2 identical over 14 bases. The CDR3 is 15 residues long. V was clipped by 6 bases and J by 4 bases; unmatched bases: 3. DNA for the CDR3: TGTGCCAGCAGGGGGACTAGCGGGGGCGCAGATACGCAGTATTTT. It specifies CASRGTSGGADTQYF.

The chain has TRBV7-9 and TRBJ1-1; 7 positions agree with TRBD1. V shed 4 bases, J shed 4 bases, and the junction held 9 bases outside the gene matches. The CDR3 sequence is 15 residues long. Germline CDR1 is SEHNR and CDR2 is FQNEAQ (reference sequence). CDR3 sequence: CASSSRQGRATEAFF. Written as DNA, the CDR3 is TGTGCCAGCAGCTCCCGACAGGGTCGGGCCACTGAAGCTTTCTTT.

The table lists this clonotype with many counts. The V call is TRBV7-6, the J call TRBJ2-5; 12 bases agree with TRBD2. There are 15 residues in the CDR3. V was pared by 5 bases and J by 4 bases, with 5 bases of the junction left unmatched. CDR1 and CDR2 from the germline V gene are SGHVS and FNYEAQ. CDR3 sequence (DNA): TGTGCCAGCAGCGTGACTAGCGGGGGAACAGAGACCCAGTACTTC. It codes for CASSVTSGGTETQYF.

CDR3 DNA sequence: TGTGCCAGCAGCCAAGATTACGTGAGTTATTCACCCCTCCACTTT. Translated: CASSQDYVSYSPLHF. This sequence joins TRBV4-2 and TRBJ1-6; D is unresolved. Germline CDR1 LGHNA, CDR2 YNFKEQ. The CDR3 runs 15 residues. The ends were cut back, 0 bases at V and 8 bases at J, with 11 bases in the middle.

This clonotype was picked up a small number of times. The CDR3 reads CASSLRGGLSGELFF. CDR3 in DNA: TGTGCCAGCAGCTTGCGGGGGGGCTTGTCCGGGGAGCTGTTTTTT. The chain links TRBV7-6 to TRBJ2-2, with 9 bases aligning to TRBD2. V shed 3 bases, J shed 6 bases, and the junction held 5 bases outside the gene matches. The CDR3 has 15 residues. Germline CDR1 SGHVS, CDR2 FNYEAQ. Variable domain in full (rest from reference TRBV7-6 and TRBJ2-2): GAGVSQSPRYKVTKRGQDVALRCDPISGHVSLYWYRQALGQGPEFLTYFNYEAQQDKSGLPNDRFSAERPEGSISTLTIQRTEQRDSAMYRCASSLRGGLSGELFFGEGSRLTVL.

This clonotype was observed a handful of times. The V call is TRBV9, the J call TRBJ2-1; D may be TRBD1 (6 bases). In germline, CDR1 is SGDLS, CDR2 YYNGEE. The ends were cut back, 4 bases at V and 5 bases at J, with 13 bases in the middle. CDR3 size: 14 residues. CDR3 sequence reads: CASSLRTANNEQFF. CDR3 sequence (DNA): TGTGCCAGCAGCCTCAGGACAGCCAACAATGAGCAGTTCTTC.

The chain combines TRBV5-6 with TRBJ2-7; D is ambiguous. CDR3 length equals 14 residues. CDR1 and CDR2 from the germline V gene are SGHDT and YYEEEE. Trimming removed 4 bases from V and 0 bases from J, with 11 bases in between. In nucleotides, the CDR3 is TGTGCCAGCAGCACATACATCTACTCCTACGAGCAGTACGTC. The encoded protein is CASSTYIYSYEQYV.

V gene TRBV4-3 combines with J gene TRBJ1-2; 8 bases match TRBD1. V was pared by 1 base and J by 1 base, with 2 bases of the junction left unmatched. Germline V lookup: CDR1 LGHNA, CDR2 YSLEER. The CDR3 totals 15 residues. CDR3 nucleotide sequence: TGCGCCAGCAGCCAAGGACAGGGGATTAACTATGGCTACACCTTC. This gives the protein CASSQGQGINYGYTF.

In this sample, this clonotype turned up many times. The chain carries TRBV6-6 and TRBJ2-5, with 10 bases that match TRBD2. There are 18 residues in the CDR3. CDR1 is MNHNY and CDR2 is SVGAGI in the germline V gene (reference sequence). The ends lost 4 bases at V and 5 bases at J; junction bases unmatched: 16. The CDR3 nucleotides read TGTGCCAGCAGTTTTCCCAGGGGTTCCCTAGCGGGGGCGGAGACCCAGTACTTC. Translation: CASSFPRGSLAGAETQYF.

This chain joins TRBV3-1 and TRBJ1-1; a possible D gene is TRBD1 (5 bases). CDR3 length: 13 amino acids. Germline V lookup: CDR1 LGHDT, CDR2 YNNKEL (reference sequence). Trimming removed 2 bases from V and 8 bases from J, with 12 bases in between. The CDR3: CASSQQGRSEAFF. The DNA of the CDR3 is TGTGCCAGCAGCCAACAGGGTAGGTCGGAAGCTTTCTTT.

This clonotype was found a few times. The chain joins TRBV14 to TRBJ2-1; D perhaps matches TRBD2 (5 bases). Trimming removed 1 base from V and 4 bases from J, with 17 bases in between. The CDR3 is 17 amino acids. CDR1 SGHDN and CDR2 FVKESK come from the germline V gene. CDR3 loop: CASSQAPGKGPYNEQFF. The DNA for the CDR3 is TGTGCCAGCAGCCAAGCCCCCGGGAAAGGTCCTTACAATGAGCAGTTCTTC. The variable domain in full, with the rest retrieved from reference TRBV14 and TRBJ2-1, is EAGVTQFPSHSVIEKGQTVTLRCDPISGHDNLYWYRRVMGKEIKFLLHFVKESKQDESGMPNNRFLAERTGGTYSTLKVQPAELEDSGVYFCASSQAPGKGPYNEQFFGPGTRLTVL.

The V and J genes are TRBV4-3 and TRBJ2-1, with a tentative D call TRBD1 (6 bases). Trimming stripped 1 base from V and 7 bases from J, with 14 bases between. Germline V CDR1 and CDR2: LGHNA, YSLEER. The CDR3 contains 15 residues. The CDR3 region has the DNA TGCGCCAGCAGCCAAGTGGACAGCGATAGAAATGAGCAGTTCTTC. It encodes CASSQVDSDRNEQFF.

This clonotype was found many times. This chain links TRBV7-9 with TRBJ2-5; 8 bases are a match to TRBD2. The CDR3 covers 15 residues. The V gene end was trimmed by 3 bases and the J gene end by 5 bases; junction bases not matched to a gene: 8. Germline V gene data show CDR1 as SEHNR and CDR2 as FQNEAQ (reference sequence). CDR3 in DNA: TGTGCCAGCAGCTTCTCGGGGGGGCCCGGGGAGACCCAGTACTTC. It is translated as CASSFSGGPGETQYF. Full variable domain (rest looked up from reference TRBV7-9 and TRBJ2-5): DTGVSQNPRHKITKRGQNVTFRCDPISEHNRLYWYRQTLGQGPEFLTYFQNEAQLEKSRLLSDRFSAERPKGSFSTLEIQRTEQGDSAMYLCASSFSGGPGETQYFGPGTRLLVL.

The chain is built from TRBV3-1 and TRBJ1-2; tentative D call: TRBD1 (6 bases). This CDR3 comprises 13 residues. V was clipped by 1 base and J by 8 bases, with 11 bases between them. Germline assignment: CDR1 LGHDT and CDR2 YNNKEL (reference sequence). CDR3 nucleotides: TGTGCCAGCAGCCAAGGACAGGCTAGCGGCTACACCTTC. Translation: CASSQGQASGYTF.

This rearrangement joins TRBV20-1 to TRBJ1-2; D uncertain. The CDR3 totals 14 residues. V shed 6 bases and J shed 7 bases, with 21 bases lying between them. CDR1 DFQATT and CDR2 SNEGSKA come from the germline V gene (reference sequence). The CDR3 DNA follows: TGCAGTGCCACCCACCCGGACTCGAAGGGTGGCTACACCTTC. Its protein product is CSATHPDSKGGYTF.

The V and J genes are TRBV2 and TRBJ1-5, with D possibly matching TRBD1 (5 bases). Germline CDR1 reads SNHLY; CDR2 reads FYNNEI. CDR3 size: 14 residues. V lost 4 bases and J lost 5, with 12 bases in between. The CDR3 is CASSAVGADQPQHF. CDR3 in DNA: TGTGCCAGCAGTGCGGTTGGGGCCGATCAGCCCCAGCATTTT. The full variable domain, with the rest looked up from reference TRBV2 and TRBJ1-5, is EPEVTQTPSHQVTQMGQEVILRCVPISNHLYFYWYRQILGQKVEFLVSFYNNEISEKSEIFDDQFSVERPDGSNFTLKIRSTKLEDSAMYFCASSAVGADQPQHFGDGTRLSIL.

This clonotype was recorded a few times. In DNA form, the CDR3 reads TGTGCCAGCACCTTGACAGAGAACACCGGGGAGCTGTTTTTT. Translating gives CASTLTENTGELFF. J is TRBJ2-2 and V is TRBV12-3 or TRBV12-4; D might be TRBD1 (5 bases). V was pared by 7 bases and J by 1 base, with 10 bases between. CDR3 length equals 14 residues.